A single sample is the source of the 13 T cell receptor beta chains below, sequenced in a study of OX40 agonist ivuxolimab in advanced cancers. The assay was immunoSEQ multiplex PCR, and TCRdb's table has in-frame clones only and misses some. The table has some 150,000 clones, about 93% seen once; the top ten hold more than 1%. The sample here was CD4+ or CD8+ T cells sorted from blood, taken in a trial of the OX40 agonist ivuxolimab. The receptors derive from an adult with an advanced solid tumor such as melanoma, head and neck, liver or kidney cancer.

J is TRBJ1-2 and V is TRBV6-1; D gene ambiguous. This CDR3 comprises 15 residues. CDR1 is MNHNS and CDR2 is SASEGT in the germline V gene. Trimming left V 4 bases short and J 1 base short, with 13 bases between. CDR3 sequence: CASSVDRSYNYGYTF. The CDR3 DNA reads as TGTGCCAGCAGTGTTGACCGATCCTATAACTATGGCTACACCTTC.

The rearrangement joins TRBV5-1 to TRBJ2-3, with D perhaps matching TRBD2 (5 bases). Looked up from germline, CDR1 is SGHRS and CDR2 is YFSETQ. The CDR3 is 13 amino acids. The germline V and J ends were trimmed by 4 bases and 4 bases, with 10 bases remaining between them. The CDR3 DNA reads TGCGCCAGCAGCGTTCGGAGGTCAGATACGCAGTATTTT. Residues: CASSVRRSDTQYF. Variable domain in full (rest from reference TRBV5-1 and TRBJ2-3): KAGVTQTPRYLIKTRGQQVTLSCSPISGHRSVSWYQQTPGQGLQFLFEYFSETQRNKGNFPGRFSGRQFSNSRSEMNVSTLELGDSALYLCASSVRRSDTQYFGPGTRLTVL.

V usage is TRBV7-2 and J usage is TRBJ2-5, with 7 bases aligning to TRBD1. There are 15 residues in the CDR3. Germline CDR1 is SGHTA and CDR2 is FQGNSA. J was trimmed by 4 bases and V by 5 bases; bases with no gene match: 10. The CDR3 region is CASSPRQGFVETQYF. DNA of the CDR3: TGTGCCAGCAGCCCTCGACAGGGATTTGTAGAGACCCAGTACTTC.

This chain connects TRBV5-4 to TRBJ1-3; the D is unclear. Trimming took off 4 bases at V and 0 bases at J, with 11 bases between the two ends. Germline lookup yields CDR1 SGHNT and CDR2 YYREEE (reference sequence). The CDR3 is 15 amino acids. The CDR3 spells CASSLSSNSGNTIYF. The CDR3 coding sequence is TGTGCCAGCAGCCTCTCCAGCAACTCTGGAAACACCATATATTTT. Together with reference TRBV5-4 and TRBJ1-3, the CDR3 gives the full variable domain: ETGVTQSPTHLIKTRGQQVTLRCSSQSGHNTVSWYQQALGQGPQFIFQYYREEENGRGNFPPRFSGLQFPNYSSELNVNALELDDSALYLCASSLSSNSGNTIYFGEGSWLTVV.

The chain links TRBV5-3 to TRBJ1-6; tentatively, D is TRBD1 (5 bases). TRBV5-3 is an open reading frame whose function is uncertain. V was shortened by 8 bases and J by 7 bases, with 16 bases between the two germline ends. This CDR3 region has 14 residues. For the CDR3, the DNA is TGTGCCAGCAGCAGCCGGGGCCTAAATTCACCCCTCCACTTT. Its protein is CASSSRGLNSPLHF.

The rearrangement uses TRBV19 and TRBJ1-2; D perhaps matches TRBD1 (5 bases). Germline V gene lookup returns CDR1 LNHDA and CDR2 SQIVND (reference sequence). V was shortened by 1 base and J by 2 bases, with 5 bases between the two germline ends. The length of the CDR3 is 13 residues. Here the CDR3 DNA reads TGTGCCAGTAGTATAGCAGGGAACTATGGCTACACCTTC. Amino acid sequence: CASSIAGNYGYTF. Full variable domain (rest looked up from reference TRBV19 and TRBJ1-2): DGGITQSPKYLFRKEGQNVTLSCEQNLNHDAMYWYRQDPGQGLRLIYYSQIVNDFQKGDIAEGYSVSREKKESFPLTVTSAQKNPTAFYLCASSIAGNYGYTFGSGTRLTVV.

The chain carries TRBV7-3 and TRBJ2-3, with 8 bases matching TRBD2. The germline V gene encodes CDR1 SGHTA and CDR2 FQGTGA. The V and J ends lost 5 bases and 6 bases, in that order; junction bases with no gene match: 16. The CDR3 runs to 17 residues. The DNA for the CDR3 is TGTGCCAGCAGCCTTTGGACTAGCAGCGGCCCAGGCGATACGCAGTATTTT. As protein: CASSLWTSSGPGDTQYF.

This clone occurred once. The chain couples TRBV7-2 to TRBJ2-2; the D gene is possibly TRBD2 (6 bases). CDR3 length equals 15 residues. V was pared by 0 bases and J by 5 bases, with 10 bases between. Germline V CDR1 and CDR2: SGHTA, FQGNSA. This CDR3 reads CASSLAYGGTGELFF. The CDR3 region has the DNA TGTGCCAGCAGCTTAGCGTACGGAGGGACCGGGGAGCTGTTTTTT.

The J gene is TRBJ1-2, the V gene TRBV6-6; 9 bases are a match to TRBD1. Germline V gene data show CDR1 as MNHNY and CDR2 as SVGAGI (reference sequence). V shed 6 bases, J shed 6 bases, and the junction held 2 bases outside the gene matches. The CDR3 consists of 12 residues. The DNA for the CDR3 is TGTGCCAGCAGCCACAGGGGGCATGGCTACACCTTC. Protein: CASSHRGHGYTF.

The chain is built from TRBV30 and TRBJ1-2; D remains unclear. The CDR3 sequence is 15 residues long. Germline assignment: CDR1 GTSNPN and CDR2 SVGIG (reference sequence). Trimming stripped 2 bases from V and 5 bases from J, with 18 bases between. The CDR3 DNA reads as TGTGCCTGGAGTAACCATTTCTCTGCTTGGTATGGCTACACCTTC. Amino acid sequence: CAWSNHFSAWYGYTF.

This clone has a single count. The V call is TRBV27, the J call TRBJ2-7, with 12 bases identical to TRBD2. CDR3 size: 15 residues. Germline loops: CDR1 MNHEY, CDR2 SMNVEV (reference sequence). V was clipped by 8 bases and J by 2 bases; unmatched bases: 7. The CDR3 loop reads CASRPGLAGPYEQYF. The CDR3 DNA reads as TGTGCCAGCCGCCCCGGACTAGCGGGACCCTACGAGCAGTACTTC.

This chain links TRBV29-1 with TRBJ2-7; D is unresolved. This CDR3 comprises 12 residues. With 7 bases removed from V and 2 bases from J, the gap between germline ends came to 12 bases. CDR1 and CDR2 (germline): SQVTM, ANQGSEA. DNA for the CDR3: TGCAGCGATTTTATCTTTACCTACGAGCAGTACTTC. It codes for CSDFIFTYEQYF.

This chain connects TRBV11-2 to TRBJ2-1, with 8 bases that match TRBD1. The CDR3 is made up of 15 amino acids. Per the germline V gene, CDR1 is SGHAT and CDR2 is FQNNGV. V dropped 5 bases and J dropped 1; count of bases not matched to a gene: 4. The chain's CDR3 is CASSSNRGSYNEQFF. In nucleotides, the CDR3 is TGTGCCAGCAGCAGTAACAGGGGGTCCTACAATGAGCAGTTCTTC.